The clone carrying this TCR beta chain was observed a few times. These data are taken from a study of beta chain features in type 1 diabetes. CDR1 is SQVTM and CDR2 is ANQGSEA in the germline V gene. Trimming shortened V by 3 bases and J by 0 bases, and 10 bases separated the two germline ends. The CDR3 totals 14 residues. The isolated RNA, all of it, was reverse transcribed, so expressed TCRB transcripts were what got sequenced. This table comes from immunoSEQ multiplex PCR, and its TCRdb copy is limited to in-frame clones, with some not included. The sample carries about 210,000 clones, roughly 10% recorded once.

This chain uses TRBV29-1 with TRBJ2-3; D gene uncertain. Sequencing was carried out using central memory CD4+ T cells from blood. This TCR derives from a man aged 18 to 30 in good health. Written as DNA, the CDR3 is TGCAGCGTTGAGGTTGGCGATAGCACAGATACGCAGTATTTT. Protein product: CSVEVGDSTDTQYF.